Listed below are T cell receptor beta chains from one sample, sequenced in a study of shared clonotypes between healthy human individuals. TCRdb's copy holds only in-frame clones and misses some; the assay was immunoSEQ multiplex PCR. The top ten clones hold 34% of a sample with approximately 710,000 clones, about 90% of them seen once. Specimen: memory CD8+ T cells from PBMCs. The source is a man aged 18 to 30 in good health. Some clones in this sample may be carry-over from other donors' samples. Each CDR3 is given with its conserved first and last residue. The D gene is left open where the match is weak. Where a row states a size, it is once, few, many or the class of an expanded clone; other rows omit it.

d_gene: .; j_gene: TRBJ2-2; len: 14; abundance: .; v_gene: TRBV27; CDR3aa: CASSYRAWDGELFF; CDR3nt: TGTGCCAGCAGTTATAGGGCGTGGGACGGGGAGCTGTTTTTT
d_gene: .; j_gene: TRBJ2-6; len: 17; abundance: .; v_gene: TRBV7-8; CDR3aa: CASSFDERISGANVLTF; CDR3nt: TGTGCCAGCAGCTTTGATGAGCGGATCTCTGGGGCCAACGTCCTGACTTTC
d_gene: TRBD2; j_gene: TRBJ2-1; len: 16; abundance: .; v_gene: TRBV10-2; CDR3aa: CASSVVGLAGGNEQFF; CDR3nt: TGCGCCAGCAGTGTAGTGGGACTAGCGGGAGGGAATGAGCAGTTCTTC
d_gene: .; j_gene: TRBJ1-1; len: 12; abundance: .; v_gene: TRBV5-4; CDR3aa: CASSPWGTEAFF; CDR3nt: TGTGCCAGCAGTCCGTGGGGCACTGAAGCTTTCTTT
d_gene: .; j_gene: TRBJ1-2; len: 15; abundance: .; v_gene: TRBV4-2; CDR3aa: CASTGLSKTNYGYTF; CDR3nt: TGTGCCAGCACCGGACTCAGCAAAACTAACTATGGCTACACCTTC
d_gene: .; j_gene: TRBJ1-2; len: 13; abundance: .; v_gene: TRBV19; CDR3aa: CASSINPVVGYTF; CDR3nt: TGTGCCAGTAGTATCAATCCGGTTGTAGGCTACACCTTC
d_gene: .; j_gene: TRBJ2-7; len: 14; abundance: .; v_gene: TRBV11-2; CDR3aa: CASSLGLLIYEQYF; CDR3nt: TGTGCCAGCAGCTTAGGCCTTTTAATCTACGAGCAGTACTTC
d_gene: .; j_gene: TRBJ2-5; len: 14; abundance: once; v_gene: TRBV5-6; CDR3aa: CASSLMSGSQTQYF; CDR3nt: TGTGCCAGCAGCTTGATGTCAGGGTCACAGACCCAGTACTTC
d_gene: .; j_gene: TRBJ1-1; len: 12; abundance: .; v_gene: TRBV19; CDR3aa: CAIRSSNTEAFF; CDR3nt: TGTGCCATTCGATCCAGTAACACTGAAGCTTTCTTT
d_gene: TRBD1; j_gene: TRBJ1-2; len: 18; abundance: .; v_gene: TRBV7-6; CDR3aa: CASSLLLGQGALNYGYTF; CDR3nt: TGTGCCAGCAGCTTATTGTTGGGACAGGGGGCGCTTAACTATGGCTACACCTTC
d_gene: .; j_gene: TRBJ1-1; len: 13; abundance: many; v_gene: TRBV2; CDR3aa: CASRAGAYTEAFF; CDR3nt: TGTGCCAGCAGGGCAGGGGCGTACACTGAAGCTTTCTTT
d_gene: TRBD2; j_gene: TRBJ2-1; len: 15; abundance: .; v_gene: TRBV29-1; CDR3aa: CSVEGSSGSSDEQFF; CDR3nt: TGCAGCGTTGAGGGGTCTAGCGGGAGCAGCGATGAGCAGTTCTTC
d_gene: .; j_gene: TRBJ2-7; len: 13; abundance: .; v_gene: TRBV27; CDR3aa: CASSSLTGYEQYF; CDR3nt: TGTGCCAGCAGTTCATTGACGGGATACGAGCAGTACTTC
d_gene: .; j_gene: TRBJ1-3; len: 15; abundance: .; v_gene: TRBV15; CDR3aa: CATSRGDTSGNTIYF; CDR3nt: TGTGCCACCAGCAGAGGTGACACCTCTGGAAACACCATATATTTT
d_gene: .; j_gene: TRBJ1-5; len: 15; abundance: once; v_gene: TRBV28; CDR3aa: CASSLFRGANQPQHF; CDR3nt: TGTGCCAGCAGTTTATTCAGGGGAGCAAATCAGCCCCAGCATTTT
d_gene: TRBD2; j_gene: TRBJ2-3; len: 13; abundance: .; v_gene: TRBV2; CDR3aa: CASIGTSGDTQYF; CDR3nt: TGTGCCAGCATTGGGACTAGCGGAGATACGCAGTATTTT
d_gene: .; j_gene: TRBJ1-2; len: 13; abundance: .; v_gene: TRBV19; CDR3aa: CASSIGQGDGYTF; CDR3nt: TGTGCCAGTAGTATAGGTCAGGGTGATGGCTACACCTTC
d_gene: .; j_gene: TRBJ1-1; len: 13; abundance: .; v_gene: TRBV19; CDR3aa: CASTTPLWTEAFF; CDR3nt: TGTGCCAGTACCACCCCATTATGGACTGAAGCTTTCTTT
d_gene: .; j_gene: TRBJ1-1; len: 13; abundance: .; v_gene: TRBV28; CDR3aa: CASSLGENTEAFF; CDR3nt: TGTGCCAGCAGTTTGGGCGAGAACACTGAAGCTTTCTTT
d_gene: .; j_gene: TRBJ2-7; len: 15; abundance: once; v_gene: TRBV27; CDR3aa: CASSPIQGARYEQYF; CDR3nt: TGTGCCAGCAGTCCTATACAGGGAGCCCGCTACGAGCAGTACTTC
d_gene: TRBD1; j_gene: TRBJ2-7; len: 13; abundance: .; v_gene: TRBV9; CDR3aa: CASSATGGPGQYF; CDR3nt: TGTGCCAGCAGCGCAACAGGGGGTCCTGGGCAGTACTTC
d_gene: .; j_gene: TRBJ2-7; len: 16; abundance: .; v_gene: TRBV19; CDR3aa: CASSIDTGTSLYEQYF; CDR3nt: TGTGCCAGTAGTATAGACACCGGGACATCCCTATACGAGCAGTACTTC
d_gene: .; j_gene: TRBJ2-7; len: 14; abundance: .; v_gene: TRBV6-6; CDR3aa: CASSYDRNLYEQYF; CDR3nt: TGTGCCAGCAGTTACGATCGCAATCTATACGAGCAGTACTTC
d_gene: TRBD1; j_gene: TRBJ2-1; len: 13; abundance: .; v_gene: TRBV7-7; CDR3aa: CASSPWTGNEQFF; CDR3nt: TGTGCCAGCAGCCCCTGGACAGGGAATGAGCAGTTCTTC
d_gene: .; j_gene: TRBJ1-5; len: 13; abundance: few; v_gene: TRBV19; CDR3aa: CASSIRLDQPQHF; CDR3nt: TGTGCCAGTAGTATCAGGTTGGATCAGCCCCAGCATTTT
d_gene: TRBD1; j_gene: TRBJ2-2; len: 16; abundance: .; v_gene: TRBV6-6; CDR3aa: CASSYFSGGDTGELFF; CDR3nt: TGTGCCAGCAGTTACTTCTCAGGGGGCGACACCGGGGAGCTGTTTTTT
d_gene: .; j_gene: TRBJ2-1; len: 11; abundance: .; v_gene: TRBV6-1; CDR3aa: CASTGYNEQFF; CDR3nt: TGTGCCAGCACGGGGTACAATGAGCAGTTCTTC
d_gene: TRBD2; j_gene: TRBJ2-7; len: 16; abundance: .; v_gene: TRBV29-1; CDR3aa: CSVLGLAGGPSYEQYF; CDR3nt: TGCAGCGTTTTAGGCCTAGCGGGAGGGCCATCCTACGAGCAGTACTTC
d_gene: TRBD2; j_gene: TRBJ2-7; len: 14; abundance: .; v_gene: TRBV27; CDR3aa: CASSPGLHSYEQYF; CDR3nt: TGTGCCAGCAGTCCGGGACTACACTCCTACGAGCAGTACTTC
d_gene: .; j_gene: TRBJ2-7; len: 13; abundance: once; v_gene: TRBV7-9; CDR3aa: CAGSLPTGYEQYF; CDR3nt: TGTGCCGGCAGCTTACCGACAGGCTACGAGCAGTACTTC
d_gene: .; j_gene: TRBJ2-7; len: 11; abundance: once; v_gene: TRBV14; CDR3aa: CASGVGDEQYF; CDR3nt: TGTGCCAGCGGGGTGGGGGACGAGCAGTACTTC
d_gene: .; j_gene: TRBJ2-3; len: 17; abundance: .; v_gene: TRBV28; CDR3aa: CASSLSVGGLGTDTQYF; CDR3nt: TGTGCCAGCAGTCTCTCAGTAGGGGGTTTAGGGACAGATACGCAGTATTTT
d_gene: .; j_gene: TRBJ1-1; len: 13; abundance: .; v_gene: TRBV27; CDR3aa: CASSLLGFTEAFF; CDR3nt: TGTGCCAGCAGTTTATTGGGGTTCACTGAAGCTTTCTTT
d_gene: .; j_gene: TRBJ2-7; len: 13; abundance: .; v_gene: TRBV27; CDR3aa: CASSLDSSYEQYF; CDR3nt: TGTGCCAGCAGTTTAGACAGTTCCTACGAGCAGTACTTC
d_gene: .; j_gene: TRBJ1-1; len: 14; abundance: .; v_gene: TRBV28; CDR3aa: CASSYVHKNTEAFF; CDR3nt: TGTGCCAGCAGTTACGTACACAAGAACACTGAAGCTTTCTTT
d_gene: .; j_gene: TRBJ1-1; len: 15; abundance: once; v_gene: TRBV7-2; CDR3aa: CASSLALTANTEAFF; CDR3nt: TGTGCCAGCAGCTTAGCCCTGACAGCGAACACTGAAGCTTTCTTT
d_gene: .; j_gene: TRBJ2-1; len: 14; abundance: .; v_gene: TRBV5-4; CDR3aa: CASSLIGDYNEQFF; CDR3nt: TGTGCCAGCAGCTTAATCGGGGACTACAATGAGCAGTTCTTC
d_gene: TRBD2; j_gene: TRBJ2-7; len: 16; abundance: .; v_gene: TRBV7-9; CDR3aa: CASSPRTSESSYEQYF; CDR3nt: TGTGCCAGCAGCCCCAGGACTAGCGAGAGCTCCTACGAGCAGTACTTC
d_gene: .; j_gene: TRBJ1-1; len: 17; abundance: .; v_gene: TRBV7-2; CDR3aa: CASSLSAHRERHTEAFF; CDR3nt: TGTGCCAGCAGCTTATCCGCGCACAGGGAACGCCACACTGAAGCTTTCTTT
d_gene: .; j_gene: TRBJ2-1; len: 16; abundance: .; v_gene: TRBV7-7; CDR3aa: CASSDGWAGSYNEQFF; CDR3nt: TGTGCCAGCAGCGACGGTTGGGCAGGCTCCTACAATGAGCAGTTCTTC
d_gene: TRBD2; j_gene: TRBJ2-1; len: 16; abundance: .; v_gene: TRBV10-3; CDR3aa: CAISELLAESYNEQFF; CDR3nt: TGTGCCATCAGTGAGTTACTAGCGGAGTCCTACAATGAGCAGTTCTTC
d_gene: .; j_gene: TRBJ2-2; len: 12; abundance: once; v_gene: TRBV13; CDR3aa: CARQANTGELFF; CDR3nt: TGTGCCAGACAGGCGAACACCGGGGAGCTGTTTTTT
d_gene: TRBD1; j_gene: TRBJ2-7; len: 14; abundance: .; v_gene: TRBV5-6; CDR3aa: CASSYDRATNEQYF; CDR3nt: TGTGCCAGCAGCTACGACAGGGCCACCAACGAGCAGTACTTC
d_gene: TRBD2; j_gene: TRBJ2-7; len: 12; abundance: .; v_gene: TRBV2; CDR3aa: CAIGLAGYEQYF; CDR3nt: TGTGCCATCGGACTAGCGGGCTACGAGCAGTACTTC
d_gene: TRBD1; j_gene: TRBJ1-2; len: 17; abundance: .; v_gene: TRBV29-1; CDR3aa: CSVARTGWGNIDYGYTF; CDR3nt: TGCAGCGTTGCCCGGACAGGGTGGGGGAATATAGACTATGGCTACACCTTC
d_gene: .; j_gene: TRBJ2-7; len: 13; abundance: once; v_gene: TRBV14; CDR3aa: CASSQSKGGEQYF; CDR3nt: TGTGCCAGCAGCCAGTCAAAAGGAGGCGAGCAGTACTTC
d_gene: .; j_gene: TRBJ1-1; len: 10; abundance: few; v_gene: TRBV20-1; CDR3aa: CSARSDEAFF; CDR3nt: TGCAGTGCTAGATCCGATGAAGCTTTCTTT
d_gene: .; j_gene: TRBJ2-1; len: 13; abundance: .; v_gene: TRBV4-2; CDR3aa: CASSQWVDNEQFF; CDR3nt: TGTGCCAGCAGCCAATGGGTCGACAATGAGCAGTTCTTC
d_gene: .; j_gene: TRBJ1-2; len: 11; abundance: .; v_gene: TRBV5-5; CDR3aa: CASSLYYGYTF; CDR3nt: TGTGCCAGCAGCTTGTATTATGGCTACACCTTC
d_gene: TRBD1; j_gene: TRBJ2-5; len: 15; abundance: .; v_gene: TRBV7-9; CDR3aa: CASRSRDSVQETQYF; CDR3nt: TGTGCCAGCAGGTCCCGGGACAGTGTCCAAGAGACCCAGTACTTC
d_gene: .; j_gene: TRBJ2-7; len: 16; abundance: .; v_gene: TRBV9; CDR3aa: CASSVGVGRGGNEQYF; CDR3nt: TGTGCCAGCAGCGTAGGCGTCGGCAGGGGCGGCAACGAGCAGTACTTC
d_gene: TRBD1; j_gene: TRBJ1-1; len: 14; abundance: .; v_gene: TRBV28; CDR3aa: CASSLRGGSTEAFF; CDR3nt: TGTGCCAGCAGTTTACGAGGGGGCTCCACTGAAGCTTTCTTT
d_gene: .; j_gene: TRBJ2-7; len: 12; abundance: .; v_gene: TRBV7-8; CDR3aa: CASSLIGHEQYF; CDR3nt: TGTGCCAGCAGCTTGATAGGGCACGAGCAGTACTTC
d_gene: .; j_gene: TRBJ1-2; len: 14; abundance: .; v_gene: TRBV7-9; CDR3aa: CASSLAFWVDGYTF; CDR3nt: TGTGCCAGCAGCTTAGCTTTTTGGGTGGATGGCTACACCTTC
d_gene: .; j_gene: TRBJ1-5; len: 15; abundance: .; v_gene: TRBV19; CDR3aa: CASSIASNSNQPQHF; CDR3nt: TGTGCCAGTAGTATCGCTAGCAATAGCAATCAGCCCCAGCATTTT
d_gene: TRBD1; j_gene: TRBJ1-4; len: 14; abundance: .; v_gene: TRBV28; CDR3aa: CASKLGQDFEKLFF; CDR3nt: TGTGCCAGTAAACTGGGACAGGATTTTGAAAAACTGTTTTTT